Listed below are T cell receptor beta chains from one sample, sequenced in a study of shared clonotypes between healthy human individuals. Profiling relied on immunoSEQ multiplex PCR, and the TCRdb table lists in-frame clones only, not all of them. Of roughly 650,000 clones listed, around 97% are singletons. Sequenced input: naive CD4+ T cells sorted from blood. All receptors derive from a woman in her twenties or thirties in good health. The CDR3 runs from the conserved cysteine through the conserved F or W. The D gene is left open where the match is weak. Clone size appears in some rows only: once, few, many, or a class for an expanded clone.

size: -
J: TRBJ2-7
V: TRBV9
D: TRBD1
CDR3: CASSVDRGNEQYF

size: -
J: TRBJ2-7
V: TRBV19
D: TRBD2
CDR3: CASSLRPSGPAYEQYF

size: -
J: TRBJ2-1
V: TRBV5-1
D: TRBD2
CDR3: CASSLTSGSNNEQFF

size: -
J: TRBJ1-4
V: TRBV27
D: -
CDR3: CASSGQGAGEKLFF

size: -
J: TRBJ2-7
V: TRBV28
D: -
CDR3: CASSSWATSYEQYF

size: -
J: TRBJ1-3
V: TRBV5-4
D: TRBD1
CDR3: CASSSLDRGAGNTIYF

size: -
J: TRBJ2-2
V: TRBV28
D: TRBD1
CDR3: CASGSGQVGAGELFF

size: once
J: TRBJ2-1
V: TRBV2
D: -
CDR3: CASKKNQGRHVGNEQFF

size: -
J: TRBJ2-7
V: TRBV7-9
D: -
CDR3: CASSFLGAGEQYF

size: -
J: TRBJ1-1
V: TRBV4-1
D: -
CDR3: CASSQFSGADTEAFF

size: -
J: TRBJ2-1
V: TRBV6-1
D: TRBD2
CDR3: CASRLAGANEQFF

size: -
J: TRBJ2-7
V: TRBV2
D: -
CDR3: CASSDRVLPHEQYF

size: -
J: TRBJ2-3
V: TRBV6-5
D: TRBD2
CDR3: CASSYSGTRTFTQYF

size: -
J: TRBJ2-3
V: TRBV28
D: TRBD2
CDR3: CASGGGTLLDTQYF

size: -
J: TRBJ1-3
V: TRBV30
D: -
CDR3: CAWSGGITSGNTIYF

size: -
J: TRBJ2-1
V: TRBV30
D: TRBD2
CDR3: CAWASGGEQFF

size: -
J: TRBJ1-1
V: TRBV2
D: -
CDR3: CASSLIAFSNTEAFF

size: -
J: TRBJ2-5
V: TRBV7-2
D: -
CDR3: CASSLDSQETQYF

size: once
J: TRBJ2-2
V: TRBV5-1
D: TRBD2
CDR3: CASSSLAGAGELFF

size: -
J: TRBJ2-3
V: TRBV11-1
D: -
CDR3: CASSRLFADTQYF

size: -
J: TRBJ2-1
V: TRBV7-8
D: -
CDR3: CASSPTRISYNEQFF

size: -
J: TRBJ1-5
V: TRBV5-6
D: -
CDR3: CASSLMSGNSNQPQHF

size: -
J: TRBJ2-3
V: TRBV5-4
D: -
CDR3: CASSLTTSTDTQYF

size: few
J: TRBJ1-1
V: TRBV2
D: TRBD1
CDR3: CASRGTGGRTEAFF

size: -
J: TRBJ1-1
V: TRBV7-9
D: -
CDR3: CASSSGPTNTEAFF

size: -
J: -
V: TRBV5-4
D: -
CDR3: CASSFRGNPYEQYF

size: -
J: TRBJ2-1
V: TRBV29-1
D: TRBD2
CDR3: CSAKGDYYSYNEQFF

size: -
J: TRBJ1-5
V: TRBV6-6
D: TRBD1
CDR3: CASSRDRGLENQPQHF

size: -
J: TRBJ2-7
V: TRBV11-1
D: TRBD1
CDR3: CASSLAGAGGPYEQYF

size: -
J: TRBJ1-1
V: TRBV10-1
D: -
CDR3: CASSDRDTEAFF

size: -
J: TRBJ1-2
V: TRBV28
D: -
CDR3: CASSYQGYNYGYTF

size: -
J: TRBJ1-2
V: TRBV28
D: -
CDR3: CASSPYSIWGYGYTF

size: -
J: TRBJ1-1
V: TRBV10-3
D: -
CDR3: CAISENRDTQAFF

size: -
J: TRBJ2-3
V: TRBV5-1
D: TRBD1
CDR3: CASSWIGTVSTDTQYF

size: -
J: TRBJ1-5
V: TRBV19
D: -
CDR3: CASSIEGLPINQPQHF

size: -
J: TRBJ2-7
V: TRBV5-4
D: TRBD2
CDR3: CASSLSWASGRADEQYF

size: once
J: TRBJ1-4
V: TRBV7-9
D: -
CDR3: CASSLAWAGLGDPNEKLFF

size: -
J: TRBJ2-5
V: TRBV20-1
D: -
CDR3: CSAHLRGSQYF

size: -
J: -
V: TRBV28
D: TRBD2
CDR3: CASNLLAGGPYEQYF

size: once
J: TRBJ2-2
V: TRBV5-1
D: -
CDR3: CASSDSEGAGELFF

size: -
J: TRBJ1-4
V: TRBV4-3
D: -
CDR3: CASSPVGVAEKLFF

size: -
J: TRBJ2-1
V: TRBV15
D: TRBD2
CDR3: CATSRDVVAGDNEQFF

size: once
J: TRBJ2-6
V: TRBV15
D: -
CDR3: CATSKGDSGANVLTF

size: -
J: TRBJ1-3
V: TRBV27
D: -
CDR3: CASSPVRQRGSGNTIYF

size: -
J: TRBJ2-5
V: TRBV5-1
D: -
CDR3: CASSFSVETQYF

size: -
J: TRBJ2-1
V: TRBV5-4
D: -
CDR3: CASSLGRQVNEQFF

size: -
J: TRBJ2-1
V: TRBV9
D: -
CDR3: CASSVEGNEQFF

size: -
J: TRBJ2-3
V: TRBV19
D: -
CDR3: CASRQSGQWRTDTQYF